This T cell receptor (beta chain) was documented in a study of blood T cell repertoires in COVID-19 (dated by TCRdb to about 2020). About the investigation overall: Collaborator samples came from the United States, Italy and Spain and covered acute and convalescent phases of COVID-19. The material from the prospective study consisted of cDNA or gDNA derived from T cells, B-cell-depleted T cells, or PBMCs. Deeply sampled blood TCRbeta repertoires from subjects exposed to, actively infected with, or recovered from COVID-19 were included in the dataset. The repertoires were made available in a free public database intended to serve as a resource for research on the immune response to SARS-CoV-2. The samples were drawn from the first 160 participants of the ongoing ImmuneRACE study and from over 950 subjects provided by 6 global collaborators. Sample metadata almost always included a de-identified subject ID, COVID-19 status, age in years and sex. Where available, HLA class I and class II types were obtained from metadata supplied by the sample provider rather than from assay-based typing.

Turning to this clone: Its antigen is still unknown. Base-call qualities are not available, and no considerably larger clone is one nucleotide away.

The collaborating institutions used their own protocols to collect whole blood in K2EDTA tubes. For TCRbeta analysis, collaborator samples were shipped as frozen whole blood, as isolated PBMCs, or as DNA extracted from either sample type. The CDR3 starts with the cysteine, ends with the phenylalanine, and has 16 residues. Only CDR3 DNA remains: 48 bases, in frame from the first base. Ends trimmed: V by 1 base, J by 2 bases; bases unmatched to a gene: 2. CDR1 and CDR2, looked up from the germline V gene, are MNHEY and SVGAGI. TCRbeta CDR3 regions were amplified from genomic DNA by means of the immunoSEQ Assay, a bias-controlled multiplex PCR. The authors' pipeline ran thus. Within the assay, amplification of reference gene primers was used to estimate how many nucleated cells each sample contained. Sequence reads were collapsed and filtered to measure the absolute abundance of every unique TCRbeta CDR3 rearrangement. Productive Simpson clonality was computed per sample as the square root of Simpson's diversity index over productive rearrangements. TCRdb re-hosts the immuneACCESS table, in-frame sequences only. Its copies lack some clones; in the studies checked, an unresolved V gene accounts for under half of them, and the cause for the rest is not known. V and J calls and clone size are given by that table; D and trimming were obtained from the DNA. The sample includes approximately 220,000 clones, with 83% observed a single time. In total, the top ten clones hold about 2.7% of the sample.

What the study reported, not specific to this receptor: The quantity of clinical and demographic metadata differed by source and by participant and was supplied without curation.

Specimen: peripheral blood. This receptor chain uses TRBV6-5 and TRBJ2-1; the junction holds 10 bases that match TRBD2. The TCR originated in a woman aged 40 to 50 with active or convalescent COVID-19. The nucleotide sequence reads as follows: TGTGCCAGCAGTTACTTAGCGGGAGGTACCTACAATGAGCAGTTCTTC. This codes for CASSYLAGGTYNEQFF.